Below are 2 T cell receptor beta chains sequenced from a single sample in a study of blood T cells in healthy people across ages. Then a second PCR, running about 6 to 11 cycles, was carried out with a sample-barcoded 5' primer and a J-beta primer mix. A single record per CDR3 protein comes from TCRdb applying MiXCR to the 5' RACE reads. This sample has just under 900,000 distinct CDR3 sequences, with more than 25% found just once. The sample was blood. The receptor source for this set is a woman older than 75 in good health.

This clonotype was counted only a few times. For the CDR3, the DNA is TGCGCCAGCAGCTTGGATCTGTCCGGAACCGAGCAGTACTTC. As protein: CASSLDLSGTEQYF. The V call is TRBV5-1, the J call TRBJ2-7; D remains unclear. With 0 bases removed from V and 6 bases from J, the gap between germline ends came to 13 bases. Germline CDR1 SGHRS, CDR2 YFSETQ. This CDR3 has 14 residues.

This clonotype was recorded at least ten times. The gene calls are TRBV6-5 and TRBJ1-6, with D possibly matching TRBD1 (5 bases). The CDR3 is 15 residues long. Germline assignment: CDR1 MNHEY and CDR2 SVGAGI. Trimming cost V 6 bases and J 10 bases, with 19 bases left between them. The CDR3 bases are TGTGCCAGCAGCCCGACAGCTCTTTTGGGGTCACCCCTCCACTTT. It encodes CASSPTALLGSPLHF.